What follows is one T cell receptor beta chain and its context. Its target is not known. These data come from a study of human CD8 memory T cell subsets. Study results and caveats: Stem-like memory and precursor exhausted T cell repertoires showed minimal mutual overlap.

This CDR3 region has 15 residues. Germline CDR1 is LGHDT and CDR2 is YNNKEL (reference sequence). Generation of TCR beta libraries used UMI-labeled 5' RACE. In the original processing: There were between roughly 3,000 and 20,000 functional CDR3 beta clonotypes held in each TCR beta library. No DNA is given; TCRdb re-called the 5' RACE reads and lists each CDR3 protein once. It is TCRdb's table, rather than the study itself, that gives the V and J calls and clone size. This sample's table reports about 9,300 distinct CDR3 sequences. The chain has TRBV3-1 and TRBJ2-3; the D gene TCRdb calls, TRBD1, cannot be checked with no DNA. Material: CD8+ T cells from PBMCs. This TCR was recovered from a human donor in good health. The CDR3 sequence: CASSQGGTGTDTQYF.